The rows below give T cell receptor beta chains drawn from one sample of a study of shared clonotypes between healthy human individuals. TCRdb's copy holds only in-frame clones and misses some; the assay was immunoSEQ multiplex PCR. The repertoire holds roughly 1.4 million clones, with 98% to 99% as singletons. The sequenced sample was naive CD4+ T cells sorted from blood. All receptors come from a man in his thirties or forties in good health. The CDR3 runs from the conserved cysteine through the conserved F or W. The D gene is left open where the match is weak. Size tells how often a clone was seen (once, few, many) or the class of an expanded clone, and some rows leave it out.

V	size	D	J	length	DNA	CDR3
TRBV5-6	.	TRBD1	TRBJ1-2	19	TGTGCCAGCAGCTTGCCGGGCCATAACCCCGGGACAGGGCTTGTTGGCTACACCTTC	CASSLPGHNPGTGLVGYTF
TRBV7-9	.	.	TRBJ1-2	12	TGTGCCAGCAGCCCCCGAGGGTATGGCTACACCTTC	CASSPRGYGYTF
TRBV9	.	TRBD2	TRBJ2-3	16	TGTGCCAGCAGCGATGAGACTAGCGGGACGACAGATACGCAGTATTTT	CASSDETSGTTDTQYF
TRBV29-1	.	.	TRBJ2-7	12	TGCAGCGTTGAATATAGTTCCTACGAGCAGTACTTC	CSVEYSSYEQYF
TRBV5-1	.	.	TRBJ2-3	14	TGCGCCAGCAGCACGGACTGGCTTGCAGATACGCAGTATTTT	CASSTDWLADTQYF
TRBV7-9	.	.	TRBJ2-7	17	TGTGCCAGCAGCTTACGTTCAAAGGCGCCGGACGCCTACGAGCAGTACTTC	CASSLRSKAPDAYEQYF
TRBV10-1	once	.	TRBJ2-1	15	TGCGCCAGCAGTGAGTCTCCGGGCTCCTACAATGAGCAGTTCTTC	CASSESPGSYNEQFF
TRBV29-1	.	.	TRBJ1-3	14	TGCAGCGGCATCAGGGGCAACTCTGGAAACACCATATATTTT	CSGIRGNSGNTIYF
TRBV5-1	.	.	TRBJ2-1	17	TGCGCCAGCAGCCACCGACAGTTTGGTACCCCCTCGGGTGAGCAGTTCTTC	CASSHRQFGTPSGEQFF
TRBV7-9	.	.	TRBJ1-5	14	TGTGCCAGCAGTCGCGGGGGGCGGGATCAGCCCCAGCATTTT	CASSRGGRDQPQHF
TRBV5-4	.	TRBD2	TRBJ2-1	14	TGTGCCAGCAGGGCGGGACTAGCGGGAGATAGGGGGCTCTTC	CASRAGLAGDRGLF
TRBV14	.	.	TRBJ1-3	15	TGTGCCAGCAGCCACCGAGGGACGGTAGGAAACACCATATATTTT	CASSHRGTVGNTIYF
TRBV30	.	TRBD1	TRBJ2-5	13	TGTGCCTCCGGGACAGCGATCCAAGAGACCCAGTACTTC	CASGTAIQETQYF
TRBV2	.	TRBD1	TRBJ2-1	11	TGTGCCAGCAGTGAATCAGGGGGGCAGTTCTTC	CASSESGGQFF
TRBV5-1	.	TRBD2	TRBJ2-1	17	TGCGCCAGCAGCTTGGAACTAGCGGGAGGGTCTGTGAATGAGCAGTTCTTC	CASSLELAGGSVNEQFF
TRBV9	.	TRBD2	TRBJ2-2	15	TGTGCCAGCGGTCTGACTAGCGTAAACACCGGGGAGCTGTTTTTT	CASGLTSVNTGELFF
TRBV7-3	once	.	TRBJ2-4	15	TGTGCCAGCAGCTTAATCGCAGGAGCCAAAAACATTCAGTACTTC	CASSLIAGAKNIQYF
TRBV5-4	.	.	TRBJ1-1	15	TGTGCCAGCAGCTCCCCGGTCGGAGGGAACACTGAAGCTTTCTTT	CASSSPVGGNTEAFF
TRBV9	.	TRBD1	TRBJ2-3	15	TGTGCCAGCAGCGTAGTGGGACAGGGTACAGATACGCAGTATTTT	CASSVVGQGTDTQYF
TRBV5-4	.	.	TRBJ2-7	14	TGTGCCAGCAGCCCACAGTCCAAAGCCTACGAGCAGTACTTC	CASSPQSKAYEQYF
TRBV6-1	.	TRBD1	TRBJ2-5	14	TGTGCCAGCAGTGCTGGACAGGTAATGGAGACCCAGTACTTC	CASSAGQVMETQYF
TRBV19	.	TRBD2	TRBJ2-1	16	TGTGCCAGTAGTCCCCGAGCGGGAGGCGGCTACAATGAGCAGTTCTTC	CASSPRAGGGYNEQFF
TRBV4-2	once	.	TRBJ1-5	14	TGTGCCAGCACCCCCGGGCAGAGCAATCAGCCCCAGCATTTT	CASTPGQSNQPQHF
TRBV7-9	.	TRBD1	TRBJ2-7	14	TGTGCCAGCACCGGAACAGGGGACCCCTACGAGCAGTACTTC	CASTGTGDPYEQYF
TRBV7-9	.	TRBD2	TRBJ2-3	15	TGTGCCAGCAGCTTAGGGCGGGAGGTGTCAGATACGCAGTATTTT	CASSLGREVSDTQYF
TRBV6-5	.	.	TRBJ1-2	14	TGTGCCAGCAGTTACGGGTTAGCTAACTATGGCTACACCTTC	CASSYGLANYGYTF
TRBV19	.	.	TRBJ2-1	14	TGTGCCAGTAGTATAGCGGGAGTTTACAATGAGCAGTTCTTC	CASSIAGVYNEQFF
TRBV6-6	.	.	TRBJ2-2	16	TGTGCCAGCAGCTACCCGGGCCAGGGGAACACCGGGGAGCTGTTTTTT	CASSYPGQGNTGELFF
TRBV5-1	once	.	TRBJ2-7	14	TGCGCCAGCAGCCAAACCGGTGGTAGCTACGAGCAGTACTTC	CASSQTGGSYEQYF
TRBV7-3	.	TRBD1	TRBJ2-3	17	TGTGCCAGCAGCCTAACCGGGACAGGGGTTAGCACAGATACGCAGTATTTT	CASSLTGTGVSTDTQYF
TRBV11-2	.	TRBD1	TRBJ2-2	16	TGTGCCAGCAGCTTAGACAGGGGGCTTATTACCGGGGAGCTGTTTTTT	CASSLDRGLITGELFF
TRBV5-1	.	.	TRBJ2-1	17	TGCGCCAGCAGCTTGCAAGGAGGGACCATCCCGGGTGATGAGCAGTTCTTC	CASSLQGGTIPGDEQFF
TRBV7-7	once	.	TRBJ2-7	15	TGTGCTAGCAGCCCCACGGTAGCAGCCTCCTACGAGCAGTACTTC	CASSPTVAASYEQYF
TRBV7-2	.	.	TRBJ2-3	13	TGTGCCAGCAGCTTAGTGAGCACAGATACGCAGTATTTT	CASSLVSTDTQYF
TRBV9	.	TRBD2	TRBJ2-3	18	TGTGCCAGCAGCCCACGACTAGCGGGAGGTAGTAGCACAGATACGCAGTATTTT	CASSPRLAGGSSTDTQYF
TRBV5-1	.	.	TRBJ1-2	15	TGCGCCAGCAGCCCCAAAAACGAGGGTAACTATGGCTACACCTTC	CASSPKNEGNYGYTF
TRBV7-8	.	TRBD1	TRBJ2-3	14	TGTGCCAGCAGCCCGGACAGGGGGCGAGATACGCAGTATTTT	CASSPDRGRDTQYF
TRBV15	.	.	TRBJ2-1	11	TGTGCCACCAGCAGAGATTCTGAGCAGTTCTTC	CATSRDSEQFF
TRBV9	.	.	TRBJ2-5	15	TGTGCCAGCAGCGTAGGTCCAGAACCTCAAGAGACCCAGTACTTC	CASSVGPEPQETQYF
TRBV5-4	.	TRBD1	TRBJ1-1	13	TGTGCCAGCAGCAGACCGACAGGGGATGAAGCTTTCTTT	CASSRPTGDEAFF
TRBV11-3	.	TRBD1	TRBJ2-5	15	TGTGCCAGCAGCGCGGGGACAGGGGGACGAGAGACCCAGTACTTC	CASSAGTGGRETQYF
TRBV6-1	once	.	TRBJ2-1	13	TGTGCCAGCAATATCCGGGGGTACAATGAGCAGTTCTTC	CASNIRGYNEQFF
TRBV7-7	.	TRBD1	TRBJ2-7	15	TGTGCCAGCAGCCCGGGACAGGGCAAGTTCTACGAGCAGTACTTC	CASSPGQGKFYEQYF
TRBV9	.	.	TRBJ2-7	16	TGTGCCAGCAGTAAAAGTAAGGTTAAGGGTGCTTACGAGCAGTACTTC	CASSKSKVKGAYEQYF
TRBV11-2	.	.	TRBJ2-7	12	TGTGCCAGCAGCCTAGAGACCCGCGAGCAGTACTTC	CASSLETREQYF
TRBV18	.	TRBD1	TRBJ1-6	15	TGTGCCAGCTCACCTGACAGGGGGTATAATTCACCCCTCCACTTT	CASSPDRGYNSPLHF
TRBV6-1	.	.	TRBJ1-2	11	TGTGCCAGCAGTAAACCCTATGGCTACACCTTC	CASSKPYGYTF
TRBV27	.	TRBD2	TRBJ2-7	16	TGTGCCAGCAGTTTACGGGGGACTAGCGGGAACTACGAGCAGTACTTC	CASSLRGTSGNYEQYF
TRBV10-3	.	.	TRBJ2-7	11	TGTGCCATCAGTGATCGGGACGAGCAGTACTTC	CAISDRDEQYF
TRBV4-2	.	TRBD2	TRBJ2-2	18	TGTGCCAGCAGCCCCCGGGACTATTCATTTGAGAACACCGGGGAGCTGTTTTTT	CASSPRDYSFENTGELFF
TRBV11-2	.	.	TRBJ1-4	16	TGTGCCAGCAGCTCAGAAGCGCGGGACAATAATGAAAAACTGTTTTTT	CASSSEARDNNEKLFF
TRBV5-1	.	TRBD2	TRBJ2-3	18	TGCGCCAGCAGCCCGGGGCGACTAGCGGGAGGAAGGACAGATACGCAGTATTTT	CASSPGRLAGGRTDTQYF
TRBV15	.	.	TRBJ1-2	14	TGTGCCACCAGCTTCCAGGGGTTACCCTATGGCTACACCTTC	CATSFQGLPYGYTF
TRBV5-1	.	.	TRBJ1-2	14	TGCGCCAGCAGCTTGGACAGGTCCTTCTATGGCTACACCTTC	CASSLDRSFYGYTF
TRBV9	.	TRBD2	TRBJ2-1	15	TGTGCCAGCAGCGTAGGGGCGGGAGATAACGATCGGCAGTTCTTC	CASSVGAGDNDRQFF